The 30 T cell receptor beta chains presented below share a single source sample, sequenced in a study of graft-versus-host responses after intestinal transplantation (dated by TCRdb to the early 2020s). Library creation used the immunoSEQ multiplex PCR assay. The table comes from immuneACCESS by way of TCRdb, which keeps in-frame sequences with V and J called. Part of the clones is missing from these tables; in studies checked, under half for an unresolved V gene and the rest for unknown reasons. This sample lists around 25,000 clones; over 65% were detected once. Jointly, the top ten make up around 1.1% of the sample. Material: PBMCs, obtained almost 29 days after intestinal transplant. The receptors come from a human patient who received an intestinal transplant, so some T cells may come from the graft donor.

The J gene is TRBJ2-1, the V gene TRBV4-2; D possibly corresponds to TRBD2 (6 bases). The germline V and J ends were trimmed by 2 bases and 1 base, with 9 bases remaining between them. The CDR3 runs to 15 residues. Germline V gene sequence: CDR1 LGHNA, CDR2 YNFKEQ. The CDR3 loop is CASSQYGSSYNEQFF. CDR3 DNA sequence: TGTGCCAGCAGCCAATACGGGAGTTCCTACAATGAGCAGTTCTTC.

The CDR3 protein is CASSLAVYTDTQYF. In DNA form, the CDR3 reads TGCGCCAGCAGCTTGGCCGTTTACACAGATACGCAGTATTTT. The chain couples TRBV5-1 to TRBJ2-3; D is uncertain. CDR1 and CDR2 from the germline V gene are SGHRS and YFSETQ. Trimming stripped 0 bases from V and 2 bases from J, with 7 bases between. The CDR3 runs 14 residues.

This chain joins TRBV27 and TRBJ2-1, with D possibly matching TRBD1 (5 bases). V dropped 3 bases and J dropped 3 bases, with 6 bases sitting between them. The length of the CDR3 is 13 residues. Germline V gene data show CDR1 as MNHEY and CDR2 as SMNVEV (reference sequence). CDR3: CASSFRVYNEQFF. For the CDR3, the DNA is TGTGCCAGCAGTTTCAGGGTCTACAATGAGCAGTTCTTC.

This chain uses TRBV6-1 with TRBJ2-5, with 9 bases aligning to TRBD2. From germline, CDR1 is MNHNS and CDR2 SASEGT. V was clipped by 2 bases and J by 5 bases; unmatched bases: 9. The CDR3 is made up of 16 amino acids. The CDR3 region has the DNA TGTGCCAGCAGTGAAAGGAAGCGGGAGGTACAGGAGACCCAGTACTTC. This gives the protein CASSERKREVQETQYF.

The chain is built from TRBV7-8 and TRBJ2-5; D is possibly TRBD1 or TRBD2 (6 bases each). Germline CDR1 and CDR2: SGHVS and FQNEAQ. Trimming shortened V by 0 bases and J by 4 bases, and 15 bases separated the two germline ends. There are 16 residues in the CDR3. The CDR3: CASSLARRGLVETQYF. In DNA, the CDR3 is TGTGCCAGCAGCTTAGCGCGTCGGGGGCTGGTAGAGACCCAGTACTTC.

The chain combines TRBV5-1 with TRBJ2-1; 10 positions match TRBD2. Per germline, CDR1 SGHRS and CDR2 YFSETQ. This CDR3 contains 16 residues. V gave up 1 base and J gave up 3 bases; unmatched junction bases: 4. The CDR3 DNA reads TGCGCCAGCAGCTTGATACTAGCGGGAAACTACAATGAGCAGTTCTTC. This gives the protein CASSLILAGNYNEQFF.

V is TRBV5-1 and J is TRBJ2-3, with D possibly being TRBD2 (6 bases). The V gene's germline CDR1 is SGHRS and CDR2 YFSETQ. CDR3 size: 15 residues. V lost 4 bases and J lost 0, with 12 bases in between. The CDR3 DNA sequence: TGCGCCAGCAGCCGGGGGAGTGGAAGCACAGATACGCAGTATTTT. This translates into CASSRGSGSTDTQYF.

The V gene is TRBV4-1, the J gene TRBJ2-7; a possible D gene is TRBD1 (5 bases). In germline, CDR1 is MGHRA, CDR2 YSYEKL. Trimming pared 1 base from V and 2 bases from J, leaving 12 bases between. This CDR3 is 15 amino acids long. The chain's CDR3 is CASSQGQVGAYEQYF. The CDR3 nucleotides are TGCGCCAGCAGCCAAGGGCAGGTAGGGGCCTACGAGCAGTACTTC.

This chain uses TRBV18 with TRBJ2-5; D unresolved. The germline V gene encodes CDR1 KGHSH and CDR2 LQKENI. The CDR3 spans 18 residues. V was clipped by 0 bases and J by 1 base, with 18 bases between them. The CDR3 DNA sequence: TGTGCCAGCTCACCACCGGTAGAGGTCTCGGGCTTCCAAGAGACCCAGTACTTC. Amino acids: CASSPPVEVSGFQETQYF.

As DNA, the CDR3 is TGTGCCAGTAGTATGCACAGGGGATTCAGCTCCTACGAGCAGTACTTC. This translates into CASSMHRGFSSYEQYF. The J gene is TRBJ2-7, the V gene TRBV19, with 7 bases aligning to TRBD1. Losses at the gene ends were 3 bases for V and 0 bases for J; bases not matched to a gene: 8. Germline assignment: CDR1 LNHDA and CDR2 SQIVND (reference sequence). The length of the CDR3 is 16 residues.

The chain uses TRBV9 and TRBJ2-7; no firm D call. Germline V CDR1 and CDR2: SGDLS, YYNGEE. The V gene lost 3 bases and the J gene lost 5 bases, with 18 bases spanning the gap. This CDR3 comprises 15 residues. The CDR3 sequence is CASSGGGKGTHEQYF. The CDR3 bases are TGTGCCAGCAGCGGCGGTGGGAAGGGCACCCACGAGCAGTACTTC.

The V gene is TRBV29-1, the J gene TRBJ1-3, with D tentatively TRBD1 (5 bases). The CDR3 totals 16 residues. Germline lookup yields CDR1 SQVTM and CDR2 ANQGSEA. Trimming left V 0 bases short and J 3 bases short, with 15 bases between. CDR3 amino acids: CSVEDQSGPFGNTIYF. The CDR3 nucleotides are TGCAGCGTTGAAGATCAGTCAGGGCCCTTTGGAAACACCATATATTTT.

This chain connects TRBV9 to TRBJ1-3, with D perhaps matching TRBD1 (6 bases). The CDR3 length is 15 residues. Germline-derived CDR1 and CDR2 are SGDLS and YYNGEE. V dropped 3 bases and J dropped 4 bases, with 14 bases sitting between them. CDR3 residues: CASSGSQGPGNTIYF. The CDR3 DNA reads as TGTGCCAGCAGCGGATCACAGGGTCCCGGAAACACCATATATTTT.

This clone appeared a few times. The rearrangement joins TRBV6-5 to TRBJ2-5; the match to TRBD2 covers 12 bases. CDR1 is MNHEY, CDR2 SVGAGI, per germline. There are 15 residues in the CDR3. V shed 8 bases, J shed 6 bases, and the junction held 10 bases outside the gene matches. The CDR3 region is CASSLRLAGVKTQYF. For the CDR3, the DNA is TGTGCCAGCTCCCTGAGACTAGCGGGGGTCAAGACCCAGTACTTC.

This clone has only a few counts. The J gene is TRBJ1-1, the V gene TRBV10-1, with D uncertain. The CDR3 totals 10 residues. Germline V lookup: CDR1 WNHNN, CDR2 SYGVQD (reference sequence). V gave up 6 bases and J gave up 9 bases, with 8 bases separating them. Here the CDR3 reads CASRTLKAFF. Written as DNA, the CDR3 is TGCGCCAGCAGGACCCTAAAAGCTTTCTTT.

The chain recombines TRBV11-1 with TRBJ2-7; TRBD2 might be the D (6 bases). Trimming took off 7 bases at V and 2 bases at J, with 12 bases between the two ends. Germline CDR1 reads SGHAT; CDR2 reads FQDESV (reference sequence). CDR3 length: 13 residues. The CDR3 loop is CASTPGLTYEQYF. CDR3 nucleotide sequence: TGTGCCAGCACACCGGGACTTACCTACGAGCAGTACTTC. Using reference TRBV11-1 and TRBJ2-7 for the parts outside the CDR3, the full variable domain is EAEVAQSPRYKITEKSQAVAFWCDPISGHATLYWYRQILGQGPELLVQFQDESVVDDSQLPKDRFSAERLKGVDSTLKIQPAELGDSAMYLCASTPGLTYEQYFGPGTRLTVT.

This chain connects TRBV27 to TRBJ1-1; tentative D call: TRBD1 (5 bases). The CDR3 totals 14 residues. Trimming shortened V by 3 bases and J by 5 bases, and 13 bases separated the two germline ends. Per germline, CDR1 MNHEY and CDR2 SMNVEV (reference sequence). The CDR3 region is CASSLGGLGTEAFF. CDR3 DNA sequence: TGTGCCAGCAGTTTGGGGGGACTTGGGACTGAAGCTTTCTTT.

The rearrangement links TRBV6-5 to TRBJ2-2, with D possibly matching TRBD1 (6 bases). CDR1 is MNHEY, CDR2 SVGAGI, per germline. CDR3 length: 16 residues. Between the trimmed V and J ends, which lost 0 bases and 7 bases, there was a span of 15 bases. DNA for the CDR3: TGTGCCAGCAGTTACTCCGCGACAGGAAATTACGGGGAGCTGTTTTTT. Translated, it gives CASSYSATGNYGELFF.

This clone was counted only a few times. The gene calls are TRBV7-9 and TRBJ1-2, with 7 bases identical to TRBD1. This CDR3 region has 15 residues. V trimming: 1 base; J trimming: 2 bases; junction bases outside the gene matches: 4. Germline V gives CDR1 SEHNR, CDR2 FQNEAQ (reference sequence). The CDR3 here is CASSLDGRGNYGYTF. As DNA, the CDR3 is TGTGCCAGCAGCTTAGATGGCAGGGGGAACTATGGCTACACCTTC. Supplemented by reference TRBV7-9 and TRBJ1-2, the full variable domain reads DTGVSQNPRHKITKRGQNVTFRCDPISEHNRLYWYRQTLGQGPEFLTYFQNEAQLEKSRLLSDRFSAERPKGSFSTLEIQRTEQGDSAMYLCASSLDGRGNYGYTFGSGTRLTVV.

The chain recombines TRBV27 with TRBJ1-3; 8 bases align to TRBD1. The length of the CDR3 is 19 residues. In germline, CDR1 is MNHEY, CDR2 SMNVEV (reference sequence). J lost 0 bases, V lost 3 bases, and 13 bases had no gene match. CDR3 bases: TGTGCCAGCAGTTTGGAGAACCGGGACAGGTCCTCCTCTGGAAACACCATATATTTT. Amino acids: CASSLENRDRSSSGNTIYF.

The V call is TRBV7-3, the J call TRBJ2-5; TRBD1 or TRBD2 may be the D gene (5 bases each). In germline, CDR1 is SGHTA, CDR2 FQGTGA. The CDR3 is 16 residues long. V was shortened by 2 bases and J by 4 bases, with 17 bases between the two germline ends. In DNA, the CDR3 is TGTGCCAGCAGCTTAGCAGGGAGAGAGCGGCTAGAGACCCAGTACTTC. This sequence encodes CASSLAGRERLETQYF. Filled out from reference TRBV7-3 and TRBJ2-5, the complete variable domain reads GAGVSQTPSNKVTEKGKYVELRCDPISGHTALYWYRQSLGQGPEFLIYFQGTGAADDSGLPNDRFFAVRPEGSVSTLKIQRTERGDSAVYLCASSLAGRERLETQYFGPGTRLLVL.

J is TRBJ2-7 and V is TRBV28; the D gene is possibly TRBD1 (5 bases). Germline V gives CDR1 MDHEN, CDR2 SYDVKM. V was cut by 2 bases and J by 3 bases, with 8 bases left in between. This CDR3 contains 13 residues. The DNA for the CDR3 is TGTGCCAGCAGTTTAATGGGGCTCTACGAGCAGTACTTC. This codes for CASSLMGLYEQYF. Supplemented by reference TRBV28 and TRBJ2-7, the full variable domain reads DVKVTQSSRYLVKRTGEKVFLECVQDMDHENMFWYRQDPGLGLRLIYFSYDVKMKEKGDIPEGYSVSREKKERFSLILESASTNQTSMYLCASSLMGLYEQYFGPGTRLTVT.

The rearrangement uses TRBV27 and TRBJ2-7; TRBD2 agrees at 11 bases. The CDR3 runs to 14 residues. Germline V gene data show CDR1 as MNHEY and CDR2 as SMNVEV (reference sequence). V was pared by 6 bases and J by 1 base, with 2 bases of the junction left unmatched. CDR3 protein: CASRTSGKSYEQYF. The DNA for the CDR3 is TGTGCCAGCAGGACTAGCGGGAAATCCTACGAGCAGTACTTC.

This sequence joins TRBV5-1 and TRBJ1-2; D possibly corresponds to TRBD1 (6 bases). This CDR3 comprises 13 residues. Germline assignment: CDR1 SGHRS and CDR2 YFSETQ. Trimming shortened V by 1 base and J by 6 bases, and 10 bases separated the two germline ends. The CDR3 here is CASSLSGGDGYTF. The CDR3 nucleotides read TGCGCCAGCAGCTTGTCTGGGGGCGATGGCTACACCTTC.

The V gene is TRBV12-5, the J gene TRBJ2-3, with D hard to call. Germline V gives CDR1 LGHNT, CDR2 FRNRAP. This CDR3 comprises 15 residues. Trimming removed 0 bases from V and 1 base from J, with 8 bases in between. CDR3 amino acids: CASGLVVAGTDTQYF. The CDR3 DNA is TGTGCTAGTGGTTTGGTAGTCGCAGGCACAGATACGCAGTATTTT. Complete variable domain (other parts from reference TRBV12-5 and TRBJ2-3): DARVTQTPRHKVTEMGQEVTMRCQPILGHNTVFWYRQTMMQGLELLAYFRNRAPLDDSGMPKDRFSAEMPDATLATLKIQPSEPRDSAVYFCASGLVVAGTDTQYFGPGTRLTVL.

This clone occurred once. This chain uses TRBV13 with TRBJ1-2; 7 positions agree with TRBD1. CDR1 and CDR2 from the germline V gene are PRHDT and FYEKMQ (reference sequence). V was clipped by 5 bases and J by 8 bases; unmatched bases: 17. The CDR3 is made up of 16 amino acids. CDR3 nucleotide sequence: TGTGCCAGCAGCGCCCGACCATCTACAGGGGAGTGGGGCTACACCTTC. Amino acid sequence: CASSARPSTGEWGYTF. Full variable domain (outside the CDR3, taken from reference TRBV13 and TRBJ1-2): AAGVIQSPRHLIKEKRETATLKCYPIPRHDTVYWYQQGPGQDPQFLISFYEKMQSDKGSIPDRFSAQQFSDYHSELNMSSLELGDSALYFCASSARPSTGEWGYTFGSGTRLTVV.

This chain connects TRBV7-2 to TRBJ2-7; D call uncertain. CDR1 is SGHTA and CDR2 is FQGNSA in the germline V gene. The germline V and J ends were trimmed by 1 base and 0 bases, with 4 bases remaining between them. CDR3 length equals 13 residues. CDR3 coding DNA: TGTGCCAGCAGCTTAGAACTCTCCTACGAGCAGTACTTC. This encodes CASSLELSYEQYF.

V and J are TRBV4-1 and TRBJ2-5, with D perhaps TRBD2 (6 bases). Trimming pared 1 base from V and 5 bases from J, leaving 8 bases between. From germline, CDR1 is MGHRA and CDR2 YSYEKL. This CDR3 has 13 residues. The CDR3 is CASSQVRGETQYF. The CDR3 DNA is TGCGCCAGCAGCCAAGTTCGGGGGGAGACCCAGTACTTC.

V and J are TRBV2 and TRBJ2-5, with D possibly matching TRBD2 (6 bases). The CDR3 spans 14 residues. Germline CDR1 and CDR2: SNHLY and FYNNEI. V dropped 7 bases and J dropped 0 bases, with 12 bases sitting between them. The CDR3 bases are TGTGCCAGCATATTCGCGGGGAACCAAGAGACCCAGTACTTC. Its protein is CASIFAGNQETQYF.

The chain recombines TRBV29-1 with TRBJ1-4; D not certain. V was pared by 4 bases and J by 1 base, with 7 bases between. This CDR3 region has 13 residues. Germline CDR1 and CDR2: SQVTM and ANQGSEA. The CDR3 loop reads CSVVGVTNEKLFF. For the CDR3, the DNA is TGCAGCGTTGTTGGCGTAACTAATGAAAAACTGTTTTTT.